This T cell receptor beta chain was obtained from a study of T cell responses to AZD1222 COVID-19 vaccine. Study-wide results and caveats: The study found Spike-specific TCR breadth and depth rose after two AZD1222 doses. Only a handful of AZD1222 recipients, several in all, had baseline seropositivity. Clonal diversity was possibly underestimated; the donors were predominantly white British and more often female.

Only in-frame clones appear in the TCRdb table, and some are missing; sequencing was by immunoSEQ multiplex PCR. In the table there are 180,000 or so clones, around 89% of which are singletons. This clone has more than one count but fewer than ten. Its matching antigen is unknown. Germline V gene lookup returns CDR1 LGHNA and CDR2 YSLEER. The V and J ends lost 1 base and 7 bases, in that order; junction bases with no gene match: 6. This CDR3 comprises 15 residues. The sequence came from an adult who received the AZD1222 COVID-19 vaccine. The sample consisted of peripheral blood, taken 28 days after the second AZD1222 dose. The chain joins TRBV4-3 to TRBJ2-2, with TRBD2 matching over 7 bases. CDR3 sequence: CASSQAGAGVGELFF. DNA of the CDR3: TGCGCCAGCAGCCAAGCTGGTGCGGGGGTCGGGGAGCTGTTTTTT.